The clone carrying this TCR beta chain has more than one count but fewer than ten. Reverse transcription of all isolated RNA meant that expressed TCRB transcripts were sequenced. TCRdb's copy holds only in-frame clones and misses some; the assay was immunoSEQ multiplex PCR. The sample includes hundreds of thousands of clones, 15% seen only once; the top ten take under 0.095%. This entry comes from a study of beta chain features in type 1 diabetes. The sequence was obtained from a man aged 18 to 35 in good health. Sequencing was carried out using naive CD4+ T cells from blood.

The DNA for the CDR3 is TGTGCCATCAGGGCGGCGGGGGCAGTGAGGGAGCAGTACTTC. It codes for CAIRAAGAVREQYF. The rearrangement uses TRBV10-3 and TRBJ2-7; maybe TRBD2 (7 bases). This CDR3 spans 14 amino acids. Germline V gene data show CDR1 as ENHRY and CDR2 as SYGVKD. Trimming stripped 6 bases from V and 7 bases from J, with 19 bases between.